This TCR beta chain originates from a study of neurological immune-mediated disorders. The wider study: Secondary progressive cases numbered 3 among the roughly 35 multiple sclerosis patients, while the other 31 were relapsing-remitting.

The germline V and J ends were trimmed by 1 base and 5 bases, with 3 bases remaining between them. From germline, CDR1 is DFQATT and CDR2 SNEGSKA (reference sequence). This CDR3 comprises 10 residues. This clonotype has more than one count but fewer than ten. Its antigen is unknown. Study results and caveats: CDR3 amino acid sequences found in expanded clones were never shared across subjects, suggesting private repertoires in all groups.

Whenever a sequencing run was performed, it yielded over 190 million TCR-beta sequences from 15-18 subjects. In TCRdb, the 5' RACE reads were re-called with MiXCR into one record per CDR3 protein. The sample shows approximately 50,000 distinct CDR3 sequences, around 3.6% of them seen only once. Unsorted libraries were prepared from 2 million PBMCs that had been stored at -80 C. The TCR originated in a man aged 25 to 40 with multiple sclerosis. The rearrangement uses TRBV20-1 and TRBJ2-7; no firm D call. Sequencing was carried out using PBMCs. The DNA for the CDR3 is TGCAGTGCTAGAGCTAACGAGCAGTACTTC. As protein: CSARANEQYF.